The 18 T cell receptor beta chains below all came from one sample that was sequenced in a study of T cells after yellow fever vaccination. TCRdb ran MiXCR on the 5' RACE reads and lists one entry per CDR3 protein. This table holds about 250,000 distinct CDR3 sequences, 3.6% found once. Material: PBMCs, obtained 15 days after the yellow fever booster vaccination. The receptors come from a man aged 18 to 30 who received the YFV17D yellow fever vaccine.

At least ten counts were recorded for this clonotype. V is TRBV7-2 and J is TRBJ2-5; D is unclear. CDR1 SGHTA and CDR2 FQGNSA come from the germline V gene. The CDR3 runs 13 residues. V was trimmed by 7 bases and J by 1 base, leaving 10 bases between them. The DNA for the CDR3 is TGTGCCAGCAAGCCCGGAGTCCAAGAGACCCAGTACTTC. Protein sequence: CASKPGVQETQYF. Full variable domain (rest looked up from reference TRBV7-2 and TRBJ2-5): GAGVSQSPSNKVTEKGKDVELRCDPISGHTALYWYRQSLGQGLEFLIYFQGNSAPDKSGLPSDRFSAERTGGSVSTLTIQRTQQEDSAVYLCASKPGVQETQYFGPGTRLLVL.

The chain joins TRBV11-2 to TRBJ2-3; possibly TRBD1 for D (6 bases). CDR3 length equals 15 residues. From germline, CDR1 is SGHAT and CDR2 FQNNGV. The ends were cut back, 6 bases at V and 2 bases at J, with 15 bases in the middle. The CDR3 here is CASSFYTGFTDTQYF. Written as DNA, the CDR3 is TGTGCCAGCAGTTTTTATACAGGGTTCACAGATACGCAGTATTTT.

CDR3 region: CASSLLGLPYNEQFF. The CDR3 nucleotides read TGTGCCAGCAGCTTATTGGGGCTGCCCTACAATGAGCAGTTCTTC. This chain links TRBV7-8 with TRBJ2-1; the D gene is possibly TRBD1 (5 bases). This CDR3 comprises 15 residues. CDR1 is SGHVS and CDR2 is FQNEAQ in the germline V gene. The V end was cut by 2 bases, the J end by 2 bases, with 10 bases between.

This clonotype was seen at least ten times. This chain uses TRBV28 with TRBJ2-1, with D perhaps TRBD1 or TRBD2 (5 bases each). Trimming shortened V by 3 bases and J by 15 bases, and 15 bases separated the two germline ends. The V gene's germline CDR1 is MDHEN and CDR2 SYDVKM. This CDR3 is built from 12 residues. The CDR3 loop is CASSFPAGGGFF. The CDR3 DNA follows: TGTGCCAGCAGTTTTCCTGCTGGGGGTGGGTTCTTC.

This clonotype was seen at least ten times. This chain joins TRBV7-9 and TRBJ1-2; D not certain. There are 15 residues in the CDR3. Germline CDR1 reads SEHNR; CDR2 reads FQNEAQ (reference sequence). Trimming took off 5 bases at V and 5 bases at J, with 18 bases between the two ends. CDR3 DNA sequence: TGTGCCAGCAGCCTACCGACGGAGGGAGGGTATGGCTACACCTTC. Translated: CASSLPTEGGYGYTF.

This clonotype was seen many times. The chain joins TRBV20-1 to TRBJ2-1; the D is unclear. Germline assignment: CDR1 DFQATT and CDR2 SNEGSKA (reference sequence). CDR3 length: 12 residues. Trimming stripped 6 bases from V and 7 bases from J, with 13 bases between. CDR3 region: CSASVSTNEQFF. Here the CDR3 DNA reads TGCAGTGCCTCGGTCTCAACAAATGAGCAGTTCTTC.

This clonotype was found many times. The chain links TRBV6-2 or TRBV6-3 to TRBJ2-2; D uncertain. The CDR3 is made up of 19 amino acids. From germline, CDR1 is MNHEY and CDR2 SVGEGT. Deletions cut 6 bases from V and 4 bases from J, with 27 bases between. CDR3 loop: CASSPGVYRGFRLTGELFF. DNA for the CDR3: TGTGCCAGCAGCCCGGGTGTGTACCGAGGTTTTCGGCTCACCGGGGAGCTGTTTTTT.

This clonotype showed up just a few times. This may arise from a read error, as a much more abundant clone is one base away. This chain uses TRBV7-3 with TRBJ1-1; D call uncertain. Germline V gene lookup returns CDR1 SGHTA and CDR2 FQGTGA. CDR3 length: 14 residues. The CDR3 DNA is TGTGCCAGCAGCTTAGACGGGGATCACACTGATGCTTTCTTT. It is translated as CASSLDGDHTDAFF.

This clonotype was picked up many times. The rearrangement uses TRBV7-2 and TRBJ2-1; no firm D call. V shed 3 bases and J shed 6 bases, with 6 bases lying between them. CDR3 length: 12 residues. The V gene's germline CDR1 is SGHTA and CDR2 FQGNSA. CDR3 DNA: TGTGCCAGCAGCTTGACTCTCAATGAGCAGTTCTTC. Translation gives CASSLTLNEQFF.

This clonotype was observed at least ten times. This CDR3 reads CASSLGLGANEQFF. The CDR3 nucleotides are TGTGCCAGCAGCTTGGGACTAGGTGCAAATGAGCAGTTCTTC. The chain combines TRBV5-6 with TRBJ2-1, with a possible D match to TRBD2 (6 bases). Germline V gene data show CDR1 as SGHDT and CDR2 as YYEEEE. Trimming shortened V by 0 bases and J by 7 bases, and 11 bases separated the two germline ends. The CDR3 spans 14 residues.

This clonotype was seen ten or more times. This rearrangement joins TRBV5-1 to TRBJ2-7; no reliable D call. The CDR3 totals 14 residues. Germline V gene lookup returns CDR1 SGHRS and CDR2 YFSETQ. The germline V and J ends were trimmed by 0 bases and 2 bases, with 9 bases remaining between them. DNA of the CDR3: TGCGCCAGCAGCTTGGGGTCCGGAACCTACGAGCAGTACGTC. Residues: CASSLGSGTYEQYV.

The table lists this clonotype with many counts. CDR3 sequence reads: CASSVDGYSNQPQHF. CDR3 in DNA: TGTGCCAGCAGCGTAGACGGGTATAGCAATCAGCCCCAGCATTTT. The chain employs TRBV9 and TRBJ1-5; D is undetermined. The ends were cut back, 0 bases at V and 0 bases at J, with 7 bases in the middle. This CDR3 region has 15 residues. The germline V gene has CDR1 SGDLS and CDR2 YYNGEE.

There are many counts of this clonotype. V and J are TRBV20-1 and TRBJ2-5, with 7 bases lining up with TRBD2. Germline V gene sequence: CDR1 DFQATT, CDR2 SNEGSKA (reference sequence). Trimming took 1 base from V and 5 from J; bases not matched to a gene: 7. CDR3 length: 14 amino acids. DNA for the CDR3: TGCAGTGCTAGAGTCCCGGGGGGAGGGGAGACCCAGTACTTC. Encoded protein: CSARVPGGGETQYF.

In its sample, this clonotype was seen many times. The rearrangement uses TRBV12-3 or TRBV12-4 and TRBJ1-5; maybe TRBD1 (6 bases). Between the trimmed V and J ends, which lost 5 bases and 0 bases, there was a span of 17 bases. The CDR3 contains 17 residues. In nucleotides, the CDR3 is TGTGCCAGCAGTAACCGCGGGGGCAGGGATAGCAATCAGCCCCAGCATTTT. Translation: CASSNRGGRDSNQPQHF.

This chain links TRBV5-6 with TRBJ2-3; the D is unclear. CDR1 is SGHDT, CDR2 YYEEEE, per germline. The V gene lost 2 bases and the J gene lost 6 bases, with 10 bases spanning the gap. This CDR3 is built from 13 residues. The CDR3 is CASSLQAWDTQYF. As DNA, the CDR3 is TGTGCCAGCAGCTTACAAGCGTGGGATACGCAGTATTTT.

This clonotype was recorded many times. The chain carries TRBV7-2 and TRBJ2-1; the D is unclear. This CDR3 region has 12 residues. Germline CDR1 reads SGHTA; CDR2 reads FQGNSA. With 5 bases removed from V and 10 bases from J, the gap between germline ends came to 12 bases. As DNA, the CDR3 is TGTGCCAGCAGCGCGCTCGGGCGGGAGCAGTTCTTC. Its translation: CASSALGREQFF.

This clonotype has a count of ten or more. The chain combines TRBV4-3 with TRBJ2-4, with D uncertain. This CDR3 has 13 amino acids. Deletions cut 1 base from V and 8 bases from J, with 9 bases between. The germline CDR1 and CDR2 sequences are LGHNA and YSLEER. Here the CDR3 reads CASSQGSKDIQYF. As DNA, the CDR3 is TGCGCCAGCAGCCAAGGCTCCAAGGACATTCAGTACTTC.

In its sample, this clonotype was seen many times. J is TRBJ1-1 and V is TRBV4-1; 10 bases align to TRBD1. The J segment lost 0 bases and the V segment lost 2 bases, leaving 9 bases of the junction unmatched. This CDR3 has 18 residues. Germline loops: CDR1 MGHRA, CDR2 YSYEKL. The CDR3 is CASSQKGQGQSLNTEAFF. The CDR3 DNA reads as TGCGCCAGCAGCCAAAAGGGACAGGGGCAATCGTTGAACACTGAAGCTTTCTTT.